Described below is a single TCR beta chain sequence and its context. Its antigen is unidentified. It was with 60 Vbeta and 13 Jbeta primers that the PCR ran. Some clones are missing from TCRdb's copy, which holds only in-frame ones; the method was immunoSEQ multiplex PCR. The repertoire holds 70,000 to 95,000 clones, with about 75% as singletons. The record originates from a study of cytomegalovirus exposure and HLA in healthy donors. Background on the study: HLA-typed donors were the source of tens of millions of unique TCRs held in an early data release. Broader study findings: TCR beta chain V- and J-gene trimming was linked, in a later analysis, to a missense variant in DCLRE1C.

The TCR sequence derives from a man under 40 in good health and CMV-seropositive. Input material: PBMCs.

CDR3 coding DNA: TGCGCCAGCAGCTTGGAGTACCCAAGAGGGACCCAGTACTTC. Its translation: CASSLEYPRGTQYF. The V call is TRBV5-1, the J call TRBJ2-5; D uncertain. With 0 bases removed from V and 7 bases from J, the gap between germline ends came to 13 bases. CDR1 and CDR2 from the germline V gene are SGHRS and YFSETQ. This CDR3 contains 14 residues.